The sample holds many counts of the clone carrying this T cell receptor beta chain. This sample was taken from a study of T cells in Graves' hyperthyroidism and ophthalmopathy. RNA transcripts yielded amplified TCR beta CDR3 regions. TCR CDR3 underwent first-round RT-PCR with the HTBI primer set. TCRdb called the multiplex PCR reads again in MiXCR, with one record for every CDR3 protein. The sample lists hundreds of thousands of distinct CDR3 sequences, 20% occurring once. Trimming took 4 bases from V and 5 from J, leaving 12 bases between them. The CDR3 runs 14 residues. CDR1 is SGHTA, CDR2 FQGTGA, per germline.

The V gene is TRBV7-3, the J gene TRBJ2-1; a weak D match, TRBD2 (6 bases). Material for sequencing was blood. This receptor was obtained from a man aged 35 to 55 with Graves' ophthalmopathy. CDR3 region: CASSSDWGDNEQFF. CDR3 nucleotides: TGTGCCAGCAGCTCGGACTGGGGGGACAATGAGCAGTTCTTC.